These 27 T cell receptor beta chains share one sample of origin, sequenced in a study of somatic mutations in cytotoxic T cells in rheumatoid arthritis (dated by TCRdb to the late 2010s). Library creation used the immunoSEQ multiplex PCR assay. Held by TCRdb, this immuneACCESS table contains in-frame sequences only and omits some clones. Under half of the omission traces to an unresolved V gene where checked; the cause of the rest is unknown. The sample table lists about 4,800 clones, 85% to 90% of them with a count of one. Approximately 40% of the sample belongs to the ten largest clones. The specimen sequenced was CD8+ T cells sorted from blood. The receptors here all came from a woman in her forties or fifties with rheumatoid arthritis.

V is TRBV5-4 and J is TRBJ1-1; tentative D call: TRBD1 (6 bases). The CDR3 has 15 residues. Germline V gene lookup returns CDR1 SGHNT and CDR2 YYREEE (reference sequence). V gave up 0 bases and J gave up 1 base, with 10 bases separating them. For the CDR3, the DNA is TGTGCCAGCAGCTTGGCGGGCAGGGGGAACACTGAAGCTTTCTTT. Its translation: CASSLAGRGNTEAFF.

V is TRBV6-5 and J is TRBJ2-7; the D is unclear. The germline V gene has CDR1 MNHEY and CDR2 SVGAGI. The CDR3 totals 14 residues. V was clipped by 5 bases and J by 1 base, with 12 bases between them. Written as DNA, the CDR3 is TGTGCCAGCAGTCCTGCCGGCGGATCCTACGAGCAGTACTTC. Amino acids: CASSPAGGSYEQYF.

The chain joins TRBV27 to TRBJ2-5; the match to TRBD1 covers 8 bases. Germline CDR1 and CDR2: MNHEY and SMNVEV (reference sequence). CDR3 length: 14 amino acids. The J segment lost 2 bases and the V segment lost 6 bases, leaving 5 bases of the junction unmatched. This CDR3 is CASSRQGRQETQYF. The CDR3 DNA is TGTGCCAGCAGCAGACAGGGGAGACAAGAGACCCAGTACTTC.

This clone appeared a few times. In DNA form, the CDR3 reads TGTGCCAGCAGAACTAGCGGGGGGAACACCGGGGAGCTGTTTTTT. Protein: CASRTSGGNTGELFF. V usage is TRBV2 and J usage is TRBJ2-2; 11 bases line up with TRBD2. The CDR3 has 15 residues. J lost 1 base, V lost 6 bases, and 1 base had no gene match. Germline V CDR1 and CDR2: SNHLY, FYNNEI.

This clone was counted a single time. This chain uses TRBV7-6 with TRBJ2-7, with D possibly being TRBD1 (5 bases). Per germline, CDR1 SGHVS and CDR2 FNYEAQ. V lost 2 bases to trimming and J lost 4 bases, with 9 bases between them. This CDR3 region has 13 residues. The CDR3 DNA follows: TGTGCCAGCAGCTTATCCCAGGGTTACGAGCAGTACTTC. It encodes CASSLSQGYEQYF.

The chain links TRBV27 to TRBJ1-2; 11 nucleotides match TRBD1. The V gene end was trimmed by 5 bases and the J gene end by 3 bases; junction bases not matched to a gene: 5. The germline V gene has CDR1 MNHEY and CDR2 SMNVEV (reference sequence). The CDR3 sequence is 15 residues long. CDR3 bases: TGTGCCAGCAGTCAAGGACAGGGGGCATACTATGGCTACACCTTC. This encodes CASSQGQGAYYGYTF.

The count of this clone is one. The chain uses TRBV5-1 and TRBJ2-4, with a weak D call TRBD2 (5 bases). V dropped 0 bases and J dropped 2 bases, with 9 bases sitting between them. Germline CDR1 and CDR2: SGHRS and YFSETQ. The CDR3 sequence is 15 residues long. CDR3 nucleotide sequence: TGCGCCAGCAGCTTGGCCCGGGATACCAAAAACATTCAGTACTTC. Residues: CASSLARDTKNIQYF.

The CDR3 coding sequence is TGTGCCACCCCCCGGGGGGTGAGCTCCTACAATGAGCAGTTCTTC. Protein sequence: CATPRGVSSYNEQFF. This chain joins TRBV2 and TRBJ2-1; 7 bases fit TRBD2. The CDR3 has 15 amino acids. V lost 10 bases and J lost 0; bases outside the gene matches: 9. The germline CDR1 and CDR2 sequences are SNHLY and FYNNEI.

The chain carries TRBV4-1 and TRBJ2-5, with D tentatively TRBD1 (6 bases). The CDR3 runs to 14 residues. The germline V gene encodes CDR1 MGHRA and CDR2 YSYEKL. Between the trimmed V and J ends, which lost 0 bases and 2 bases, there was a span of 7 bases. The CDR3 nucleotides are TGCGCCAGCAGCCAAGAGGACAGACAAGAGACCCAGTACTTC. Translated: CASSQEDRQETQYF.

This chain joins TRBV10-2 and TRBJ1-3; D might be TRBD1 (5 bases). Trimming removed 0 bases from V and 8 bases from J, with 23 bases in between. The CDR3 is 18 residues long. Germline lookup yields CDR1 WSHSY and CDR2 SAAADI. The CDR3 protein is CASSESTRDPPRRDTIYF. The CDR3 DNA is TGCGCCAGCAGTGAGTCGACTCGTGACCCCCCCCGCAGGGACACCATATATTTT.

The chain employs TRBV10-3 and TRBJ1-4; the D gene is possibly TRBD1 (5 bases). Per germline, CDR1 ENHRY and CDR2 SYGVKD. Trimming stripped 11 bases from V and 2 bases from J, with 15 bases between. The CDR3 extends over 14 amino acids. The CDR3 sequence: CASSTGVTNEKLFF. In DNA form, the CDR3 reads TGTGCCTCCTCAACGGGGGTGACTAATGAAAAACTGTTTTTT.

V is TRBV9 and J is TRBJ1-1, with D maybe TRBD1 (5 bases). V dropped 5 bases and J dropped 1 base, with 12 bases sitting between them. The CDR3 has 14 amino acids. CDR1 is SGDLS and CDR2 is YYNGEE in the germline V gene. The CDR3 coding sequence is TGTGCCAGCAGGCCCGACGGGGGGAACACTGAAGCTTTCTTT. It encodes CASRPDGGNTEAFF. The whole variable domain, filled in from reference TRBV9 and TRBJ1-1, reads DSGVTQTPKHLITATGQRVTLRCSPRSGDLSVYWYQQSLDQGLQFLIQYYNGEERAKGNILERFSAQQFPDLHSELNLSSLELGDSALYFCASRPDGGNTEAFFGQGTRLTVV.

This clone appeared once. The chain recombines TRBV7-3 with TRBJ2-2; 11 bases fit TRBD1. J lost 4 bases, V lost 6 bases, and 7 bases had no gene match. The germline V gene encodes CDR1 SGHTA and CDR2 FQGTGA. The CDR3 loop spans 16 amino acids. The DNA for the CDR3 is TGTGCCAGCAGAAAGACCGGGACAGGGGGCACCGGGGAGCTGTTTTTT. Encoded protein: CASRKTGTGGTGELFF.

V usage is TRBV9 and J usage is TRBJ2-3; 8 bases align to TRBD2. V shed 2 bases, J shed 4 bases, and the junction held 9 bases outside the gene matches. Germline V gene lookup returns CDR1 SGDLS and CDR2 YYNGEE. The CDR3 is 16 residues long. CDR3 region: CASSVLAGSLADTQYF. The CDR3 bases are TGTGCCAGCAGCGTGTTAGCGGGGAGCTTGGCAGATACGCAGTATTTT.

The chain combines TRBV6-4 with TRBJ2-3, with 9 bases that match TRBD2. Germline V gene sequence: CDR1 MRHNA, CDR2 SNTAGT. Unmatched junction bases numbered 5, after V lost 5 bases and J lost 2 bases. The CDR3 runs 15 residues. The CDR3 sequence: CASSLAGDPTDTQYF. CDR3 nucleotide sequence: TGTGCCAGCAGTTTAGCGGGGGACCCCACAGATACGCAGTATTTT.

This chain links TRBV6-5 with TRBJ2-5, with 7 bases matching TRBD1. The CDR3 runs to 15 residues. V gave up 7 bases and J gave up 1 base; unmatched junction bases: 9. The V gene's germline CDR1 is MNHEY and CDR2 SVGAGI. The CDR3 DNA follows: TGTGCCAGCACCGAGAACAGGGGCCCCCAAGAGACCCAGTACTTC. As protein: CASTENRGPQETQYF.

The J gene is TRBJ2-1, the V gene TRBV13; 9 bases line up with TRBD2. Germline CDR1 PRHDT, CDR2 FYEKMQ (reference sequence). The CDR3 loop spans 13 amino acids. J lost 14 bases, V lost 4 bases, and 9 bases had no gene match. The chain's CDR3 is CASSWTSDLKEFF. Written as DNA, the CDR3 is TGTGCCAGCAGCTGGACTAGCGACTTAAAGGAGTTCTTC.

This sequence joins TRBV6-6 and TRBJ2-1, with 12 bases fitting TRBD1. There are 16 residues in the CDR3. V gave up 7 bases and J gave up 8 bases; unmatched junction bases: 12. Germline CDR1 is MNHNY and CDR2 is SVGAGI (reference sequence). The CDR3 DNA reads as TGTGCCAGCAATAACTACGGGACAGGGGGCTCGGATGAGCAGTTCTTC. This encodes CASNNYGTGGSDEQFF.

This chain links TRBV5-5 with TRBJ2-3; tentative D call: TRBD2 (6 bases). V shed 1 base and J shed 2 bases, with 14 bases lying between them. Germline-derived CDR1 and CDR2 are SGHKS and YYEKEE (reference sequence). The CDR3 length is 16 residues. In DNA, the CDR3 is TGTGCCAGCAGCTTGATAAAGCGGGCCCTCACAGATACGCAGTATTTT. Protein: CASSLIKRALTDTQYF.

The chain has TRBV27 and TRBJ1-5; the D gene is possibly TRBD1 (6 bases). Germline V gives CDR1 MNHEY, CDR2 SMNVEV (reference sequence). CDR3 length: 13 residues. Between the trimmed V and J ends, which lost 5 bases and 6 bases, there was a span of 11 bases. The CDR3 DNA reads as TGTGCCAGCAGTGGGGGGGCGAGTCAGCCCCAGCATTTT. Translating it yields CASSGGASQPQHF.

This chain joins TRBV19 and TRBJ1-1; no clear D gene. Germline CDR1 LNHDA, CDR2 SQIVND (reference sequence). V dropped 0 bases and J dropped 7 bases, with 12 bases sitting between them. The CDR3 is 14 residues long. The CDR3 region is CASSIDRAGGEAFF. CDR3 coding DNA: TGTGCCAGTAGTATAGATCGGGCAGGAGGTGAAGCTTTCTTT.

The chain employs TRBV9 and TRBJ2-1, with 9 positions matching TRBD1. Germline-derived CDR1 and CDR2 are SGDLS and YYNGEE. V lost 6 bases and J lost 8; bases outside the gene matches: 9. This CDR3 spans 14 amino acids. CDR3 DNA sequence: TGTGCCAGCACCGCGGGGTGGGACAGGGATGAGCAGTTCTTC. Translation: CASTAGWDRDEQFF.

J is TRBJ2-5 and V is TRBV6-1; 8 bases line up with TRBD2. V lost 5 bases, J lost 5 bases, and 10 bases stayed unmatched. The germline CDR1 and CDR2 sequences are MNHNS and SASEGT. The CDR3 covers 15 residues. Here the CDR3 DNA reads TGTGCCAGCAGTAGGATAGCGGGGTTATTTGAGACCCAGTACTTC. Amino acids: CASSRIAGLFETQYF.

The chain employs TRBV7-9 and TRBJ1-6, with D unresolved. Trimming removed 8 bases at V and 10 bases at J, with 21 bases between. This CDR3 comprises 15 residues. Germline values: CDR1 SEHNR, CDR2 FQNEAQ (reference sequence). CDR3 sequence: CASCYIGSGESPLHF. CDR3 nucleotides: TGTGCCAGCTGCTACATCGGGAGTGGAGAATCACCCCTCCACTTT.

This clone was found a few times. The J gene is TRBJ1-6, the V gene TRBV27, with D possibly matching TRBD1 (5 bases). Germline CDR1 is MNHEY and CDR2 is SMNVEV (reference sequence). Trimming pared 4 bases from V and 7 bases from J, leaving 20 bases between. CDR3 length equals 17 residues. DNA for the CDR3: TGTGCCAGCAGTTCTACCACCGGGACTCCGGGGAATTCACCCCTCCACTTT. Its translation is CASSSTTGTPGNSPLHF.

This chain links TRBV2 with TRBJ2-5; D is ambiguous. The CDR3 extends over 11 amino acids. Trimming stripped 10 bases from V and 5 bases from J, with 11 bases between. Germline values: CDR1 SNHLY, CDR2 FYNNEI. CDR3 amino acids: CAISAWETQYF. CDR3 DNA sequence: TGTGCCATCTCCGCGTGGGAGACCCAGTACTTC.

The chain employs TRBV5-4 and TRBJ1-1; 9 nucleotides agree with TRBD1. The ends lost 5 bases at V and 6 bases at J; junction bases unmatched: 5. Germline V gene sequence: CDR1 SGHNT, CDR2 YYREEE (reference sequence). This CDR3 region has 13 residues. This chain's CDR3 is CASSFRTGAEAFF. In DNA form, the CDR3 reads TGTGCCAGCAGTTTCAGGACAGGGGCTGAAGCTTTCTTT.